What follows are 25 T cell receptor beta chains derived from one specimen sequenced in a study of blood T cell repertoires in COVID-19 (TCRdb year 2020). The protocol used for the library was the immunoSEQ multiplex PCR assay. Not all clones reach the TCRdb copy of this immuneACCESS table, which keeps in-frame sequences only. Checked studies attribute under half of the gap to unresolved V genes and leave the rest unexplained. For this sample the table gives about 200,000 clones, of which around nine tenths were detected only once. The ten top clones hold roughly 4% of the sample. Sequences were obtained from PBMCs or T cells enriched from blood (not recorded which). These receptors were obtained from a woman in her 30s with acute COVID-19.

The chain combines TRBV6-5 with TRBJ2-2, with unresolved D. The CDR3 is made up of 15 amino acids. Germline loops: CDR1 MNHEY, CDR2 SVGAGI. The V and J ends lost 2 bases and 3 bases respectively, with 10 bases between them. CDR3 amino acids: CASSYGRTDTGELFF. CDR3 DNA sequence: TGTGCCAGCAGTTACGGTCGAACAGACACCGGGGAGCTGTTTTTT.

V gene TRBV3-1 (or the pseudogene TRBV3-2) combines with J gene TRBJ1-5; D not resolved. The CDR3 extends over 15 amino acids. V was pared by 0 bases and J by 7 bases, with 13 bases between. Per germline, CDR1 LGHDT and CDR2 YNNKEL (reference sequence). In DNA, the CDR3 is TGTGCCAGCAGCCAAGATTTTGTCCCAGGCCAGCCCCAGCATTTT. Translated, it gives CASSQDFVPGQPQHF.

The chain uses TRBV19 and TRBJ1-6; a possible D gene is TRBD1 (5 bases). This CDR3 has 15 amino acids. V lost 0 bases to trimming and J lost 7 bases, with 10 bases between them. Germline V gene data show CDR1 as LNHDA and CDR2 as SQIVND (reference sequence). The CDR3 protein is CASSIDRGRNSPLHF. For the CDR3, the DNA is TGTGCCAGTAGTATAGATCGGGGGAGAAATTCACCCCTCCACTTT.

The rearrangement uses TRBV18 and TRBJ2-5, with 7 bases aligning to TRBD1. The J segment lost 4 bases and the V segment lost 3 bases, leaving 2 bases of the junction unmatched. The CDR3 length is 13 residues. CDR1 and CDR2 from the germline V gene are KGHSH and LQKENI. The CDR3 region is CASSPTGRETQYF. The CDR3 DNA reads TGTGCCAGCTCACCGACAGGGCGAGAGACCCAGTACTTC.

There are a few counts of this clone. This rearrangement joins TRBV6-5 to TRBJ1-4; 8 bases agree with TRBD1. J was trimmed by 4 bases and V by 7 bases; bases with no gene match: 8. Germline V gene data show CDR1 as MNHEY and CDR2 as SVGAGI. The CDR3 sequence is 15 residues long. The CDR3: CASIQSTGVNEKLFF. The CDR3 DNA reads TGTGCCAGCATTCAGTCGACAGGGGTTAATGAAAAACTGTTTTTT.

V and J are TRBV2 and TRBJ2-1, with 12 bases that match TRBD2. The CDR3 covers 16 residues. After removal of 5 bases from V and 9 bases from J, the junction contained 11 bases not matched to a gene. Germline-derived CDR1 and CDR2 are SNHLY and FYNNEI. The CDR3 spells CASSRASGGASLEQFF. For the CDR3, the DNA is TGTGCCAGCAGTCGGGCTAGCGGGGGGGCGAGTCTTGAGCAGTTCTTC.

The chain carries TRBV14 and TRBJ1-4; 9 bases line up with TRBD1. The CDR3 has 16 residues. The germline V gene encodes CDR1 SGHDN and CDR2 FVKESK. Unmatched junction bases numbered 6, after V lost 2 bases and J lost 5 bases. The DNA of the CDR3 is TGTGCCAGCAGCCAATTAGGGACAGGGAGGAATGAAAAACTGTTTTTT. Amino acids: CASSQLGTGRNEKLFF.

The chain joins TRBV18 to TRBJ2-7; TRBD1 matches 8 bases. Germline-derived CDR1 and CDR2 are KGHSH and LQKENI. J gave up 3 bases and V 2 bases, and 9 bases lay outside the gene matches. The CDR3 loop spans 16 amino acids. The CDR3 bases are TGTGCCAGCTCACCATCAATGGACAGGGAGCGCTACGAGCAGTACTTC. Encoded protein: CASSPSMDRERYEQYF.

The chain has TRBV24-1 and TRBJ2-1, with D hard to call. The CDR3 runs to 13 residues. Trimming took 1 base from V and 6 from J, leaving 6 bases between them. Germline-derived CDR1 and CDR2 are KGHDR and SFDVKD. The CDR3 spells CATSDFSGNEQFF. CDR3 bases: TGTGCCACCAGTGATTTTAGTGGCAATGAGCAGTTCTTC.

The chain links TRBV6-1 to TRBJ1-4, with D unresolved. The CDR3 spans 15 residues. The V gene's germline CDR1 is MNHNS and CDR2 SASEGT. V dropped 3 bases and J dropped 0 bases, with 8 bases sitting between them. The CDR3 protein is CASSDHSATNEKLFF. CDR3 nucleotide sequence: TGTGCCAGCAGTGATCACAGTGCAACTAATGAAAAACTGTTTTTT.

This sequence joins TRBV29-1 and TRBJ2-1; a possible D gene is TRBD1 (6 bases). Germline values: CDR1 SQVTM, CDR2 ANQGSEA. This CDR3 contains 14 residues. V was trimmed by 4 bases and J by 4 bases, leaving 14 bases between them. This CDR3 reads CSVGQGLTYNEQFF. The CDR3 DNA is TGCAGCGTTGGGCAGGGGCTAACTTACAATGAGCAGTTCTTC.

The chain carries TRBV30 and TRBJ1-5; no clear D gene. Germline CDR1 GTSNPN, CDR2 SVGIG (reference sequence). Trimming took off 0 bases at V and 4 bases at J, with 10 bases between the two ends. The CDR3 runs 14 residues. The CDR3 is CAWSVRVTNQPQHF. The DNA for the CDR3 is TGTGCCTGGAGTGTGAGGGTTACGAATCAGCCCCAGCATTTT.

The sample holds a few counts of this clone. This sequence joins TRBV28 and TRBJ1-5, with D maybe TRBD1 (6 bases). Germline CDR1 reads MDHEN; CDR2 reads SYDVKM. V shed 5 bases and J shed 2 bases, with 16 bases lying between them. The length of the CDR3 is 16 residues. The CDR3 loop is CASSATYYRGNQPQHF. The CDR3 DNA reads TGTGCCAGCAGTGCCACTTACTACAGGGGCAATCAGCCCCAGCATTTT. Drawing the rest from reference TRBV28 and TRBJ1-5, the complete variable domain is DVKVTQSSRYLVKRTGEKVFLECVQDMDHENMFWYRQDPGLGLRLIYFSYDVKMKEKGDIPEGYSVSREKKERFSLILESASTNQTSMYLCASSATYYRGNQPQHFGDGTRLSIL.

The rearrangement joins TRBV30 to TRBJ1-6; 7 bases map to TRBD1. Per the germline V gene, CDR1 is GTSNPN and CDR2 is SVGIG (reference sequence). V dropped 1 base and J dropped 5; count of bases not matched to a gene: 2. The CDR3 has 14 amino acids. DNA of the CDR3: TGTGCCTGGAGTGCCGGACAGGATAATTCACCCCTCCACTTT. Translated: CAWSAGQDNSPLHF. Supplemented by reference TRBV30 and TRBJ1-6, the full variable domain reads SQTIHQWPATLVQPVGSPLSLECTVEGTSNPNLYWYRQAAGRGLQLLFYSVGIGQISSEVPQNLSASRPQDRQFILSSKKLLLSDSGFYLCAWSAGQDNSPLHFGNGTRLTVT.

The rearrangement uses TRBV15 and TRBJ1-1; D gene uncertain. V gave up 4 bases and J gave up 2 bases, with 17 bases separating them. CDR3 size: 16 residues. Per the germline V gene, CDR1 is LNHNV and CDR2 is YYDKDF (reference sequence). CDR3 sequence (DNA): TGTGCCACCAGCACTCGGACCTGGGCGGGCAACACTGAAGCTTTCTTT. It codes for CATSTRTWAGNTEAFF.

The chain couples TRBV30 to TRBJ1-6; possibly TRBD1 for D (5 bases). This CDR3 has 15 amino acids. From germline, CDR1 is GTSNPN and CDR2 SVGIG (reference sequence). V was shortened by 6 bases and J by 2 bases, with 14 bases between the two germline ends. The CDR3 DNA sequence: TGTGCCTGCCCAGGGATAGGGACCTATAATTCACCCCTCCACTTT. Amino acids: CACPGIGTYNSPLHF.

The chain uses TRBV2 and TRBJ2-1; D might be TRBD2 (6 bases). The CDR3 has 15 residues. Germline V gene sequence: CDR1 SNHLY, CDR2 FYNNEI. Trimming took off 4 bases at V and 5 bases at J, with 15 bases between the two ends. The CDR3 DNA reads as TGTGCCAGCAGTGTGCTAGCGCCTACCCACAATGAGCAGTTCTTC. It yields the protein CASSVLAPTHNEQFF.

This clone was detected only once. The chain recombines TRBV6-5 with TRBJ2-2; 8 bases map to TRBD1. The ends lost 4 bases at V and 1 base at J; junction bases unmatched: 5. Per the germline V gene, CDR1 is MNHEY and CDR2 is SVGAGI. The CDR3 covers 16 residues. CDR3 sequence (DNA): TGTGCCAGCAGTTCCACCGGACAGGGGAACACCGGGGAGCTGTTTTTT. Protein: CASSSTGQGNTGELFF.

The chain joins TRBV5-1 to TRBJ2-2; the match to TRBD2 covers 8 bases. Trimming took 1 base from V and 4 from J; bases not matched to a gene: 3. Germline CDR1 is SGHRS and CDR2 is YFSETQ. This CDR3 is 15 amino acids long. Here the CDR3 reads CASSLPAGVTGELFF. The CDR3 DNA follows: TGCGCCAGCAGCTTGCCAGCGGGGGTCACCGGGGAGCTGTTTTTT.

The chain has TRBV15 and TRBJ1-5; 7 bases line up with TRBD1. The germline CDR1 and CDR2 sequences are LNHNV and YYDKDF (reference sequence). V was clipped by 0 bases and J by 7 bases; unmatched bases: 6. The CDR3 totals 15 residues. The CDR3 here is CATSRDGAGGQPQHF. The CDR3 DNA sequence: TGTGCCACCAGCAGAGATGGGGCAGGGGGACAGCCCCAGCATTTT.

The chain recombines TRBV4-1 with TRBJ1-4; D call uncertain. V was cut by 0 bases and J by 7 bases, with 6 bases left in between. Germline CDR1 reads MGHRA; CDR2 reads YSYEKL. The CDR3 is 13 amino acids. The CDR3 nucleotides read TGCGCCAGCAGCCAAGATGAGGGTGAAAAACTGTTTTTT. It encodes CASSQDEGEKLFF.

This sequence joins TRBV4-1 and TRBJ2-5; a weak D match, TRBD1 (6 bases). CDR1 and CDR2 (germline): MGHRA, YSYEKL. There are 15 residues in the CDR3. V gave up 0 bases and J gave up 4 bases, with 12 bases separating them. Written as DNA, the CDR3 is TGCGCCAGCAGCCAAGATATCCCCAGGGGAGAGACCCAGTACTTC. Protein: CASSQDIPRGETQYF.

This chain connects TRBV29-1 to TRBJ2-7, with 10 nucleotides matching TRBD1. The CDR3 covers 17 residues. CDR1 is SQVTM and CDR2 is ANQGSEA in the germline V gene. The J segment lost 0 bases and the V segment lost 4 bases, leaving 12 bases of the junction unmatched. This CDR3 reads CSVGGGQGTISSYEQYF. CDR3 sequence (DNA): TGCAGCGTTGGAGGGGGACAGGGGACGATCAGCTCCTACGAGCAGTACTTC.

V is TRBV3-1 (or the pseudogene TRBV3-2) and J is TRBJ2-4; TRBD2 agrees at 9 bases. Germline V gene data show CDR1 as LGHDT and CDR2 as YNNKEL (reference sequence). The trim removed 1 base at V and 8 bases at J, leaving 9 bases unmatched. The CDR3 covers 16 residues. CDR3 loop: CASSQVTSGGRDIQYF. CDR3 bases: TGTGCCAGCAGCCAAGTAACGAGCGGGGGGAGGGACATTCAGTACTTC.

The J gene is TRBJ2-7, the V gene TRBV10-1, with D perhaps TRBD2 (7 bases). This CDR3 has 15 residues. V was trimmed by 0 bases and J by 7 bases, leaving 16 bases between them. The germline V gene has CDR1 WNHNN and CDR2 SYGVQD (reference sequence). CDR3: CASSESGGGPREQYF. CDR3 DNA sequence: TGCGCCAGCAGTGAGTCTGGGGGGGGGCCCCGGGAGCAGTACTTC.